The 9 T cell receptor beta chains given below trace back to one sample, sequenced in a study of T cell repertoires and HLA-DP antigens. These receptors have no identified antigens. Data came from immunoSEQ multiplex PCR; TCRdb stores just in-frame clones and leaves some out. The table has over 60,000 clones, about 82% seen once. Specimen: CD4+ T cells from PBMCs. These receptors originate from a man in his sixties in good health and CMV-seronegative.

This clone appeared once. The J gene is TRBJ1-1, the V gene TRBV10-3; D remains unclear. Germline CDR1 and CDR2: ENHRY and SYGVKD. The CDR3 runs 12 residues. Trimming shortened V by 3 bases and J by 3 bases, and 5 bases separated the two germline ends. CDR3 sequence: CAISEGYTEAFF. The CDR3 nucleotides are TGTGCCATCAGTGAAGGGTACACTGAAGCTTTCTTT.

The genes are TRBV5-1 and TRBJ2-2, with 10 nucleotides matching TRBD2. With V trimmed by 2 bases and J by 2 bases, 3 bases remained unmatched. The CDR3 totals 16 residues. Germline assignment: CDR1 SGHRS and CDR2 YFSETQ. This CDR3 reads CASSFLAGANTGELFF. Written as DNA, the CDR3 is TGCGCCAGCAGCTTCCTAGCGGGGGCTAACACCGGGGAGCTGTTTTTT.

J is TRBJ2-2 and V is TRBV11-2; D gene unclear. V was pared by 0 bases and J by 7 bases, with 6 bases between. CDR1 and CDR2 (germline): SGHAT, FQNNGV. The CDR3 consists of 13 residues. CDR3 sequence reads: CASSLDLIGELFF. CDR3 sequence (DNA): TGTGCCAGCAGCTTAGATCTCATCGGGGAGCTGTTTTTT.

The chain employs TRBV18 and TRBJ2-1, with D uncertain. The ends were cut back, 0 bases at V and 5 bases at J, with 5 bases in the middle. The germline CDR1 and CDR2 sequences are KGHSH and LQKENI. The CDR3 spans 13 residues. CDR3 coding DNA: TGTGCCAGCTCACCACCCAGTCACAATGAGCAGTTCTTC. The encoded protein is CASSPPSHNEQFF.

The chain recombines TRBV7-2 with TRBJ2-3; D ambiguous. CDR1 and CDR2 (germline): SGHTA, FQGNSA. The CDR3 is 13 residues long. The V end lost 5 bases, the J end lost 7 bases, and 13 bases lay between the germline ends. This CDR3 is CASSRDNPHTQYF. In DNA form, the CDR3 reads TGTGCCAGCAGCCGTGACAATCCACATACGCAGTATTTT.

V and J are TRBV6-5 and TRBJ1-1, with no clear D. V lost 3 bases and J 5 bases, leaving 13 bases between the germline ends. Germline V gene data show CDR1 as MNHEY and CDR2 as SVGAGI. CDR3 length equals 14 residues. The CDR3 loop reads CASSYTRDRTEAFF. DNA for the CDR3: TGTGCCAGCAGTTATACAAGGGATCGGACTGAAGCTTTCTTT.

This CDR3 reads CASSLSTGATREQYF. CDR3 DNA sequence: TGTGCCAGCTCTCTCTCGACAGGGGCCACTAGAGAGCAGTACTTC. The J gene is TRBJ2-7, the V gene TRBV18, with 8 bases that match TRBD1. This CDR3 spans 15 amino acids. Germline loops: CDR1 KGHSH, CDR2 LQKENI. V lost 6 bases and J lost 7; bases outside the gene matches: 14.

This chain connects TRBV5-6 to TRBJ2-3, with 9 bases identical to TRBD2. Germline V gene lookup returns CDR1 SGHDT and CDR2 YYEEEE. This CDR3 spans 16 amino acids. J gave up 3 bases and V 4 bases, and 9 bases lay outside the gene matches. The CDR3 nucleotides read TGTGCCAGCAGCCTGAGCGGGAGGATAAGGACAGATACGCAGTATTTT. It yields the protein CASSLSGRIRTDTQYF.

The V and J genes are TRBV7-2 and TRBJ1-2, with a tentative D call TRBD1 (5 bases). This CDR3 is built from 13 residues. Germline CDR1 and CDR2: SGHTA and FQGNSA. Trimming took off 4 bases at V and 7 bases at J, with 13 bases between the two ends. In nucleotides, the CDR3 is TGTGCCAGCAGCTGGGGAGGGGTCACTGGCTACACCTTC. As protein: CASSWGGVTGYTF.